This TCR beta chain stems from a study of blood T cells in healthy people across ages. A second PCR of 7 to 11 cycles used a sample-barcoded 5' primer and a J-beta primer mix. Researchers report that a template-switch adaptor with 12 random nucleotides tagged each cDNA molecule. One entry per CDR3 protein, called by TCRdb with MiXCR from the 5' RACE reads. The sample lists approximately 810,000 distinct CDR3 sequences; 25% to 30% were seen once. The CDR3 covers 16 residues. Germline assignment: CDR1 LGHDT and CDR2 YNNKEL (reference sequence). Germline trimming cut 3 bases from V and 0 bases from J; bases unmatched to any gene: 3. Regarding this clonotype: What it recognizes is unknown.

Study-wide results and caveats: More naive CD4+ cells and higher diversity were found in long-lived than in aged donors. As naive T cell percentage varied, TCR beta diversity correlated strongly with it.

The sequence came from a woman aged 80 or older in good health. Sequencing was carried out using blood. The chain is built from TRBV3-1 and TRBJ1-5; 9 bases align to TRBD1. The CDR3, as DNA: TGTGCCAGCAGCCAGGGGACAGGGAATAGCAATCAGCCCCAGCATTTT. Translated, it gives CASSQGTGNSNQPQHF.